Listed below are T cell receptor beta chains from one sample, sequenced in a study of PD-L1 blockade in urothelial cancer. Produced via immunoSEQ multiplex PCR; TCRdb's table is partial and in-frame only. The sample holds around 100,000 clones, around 82% seen once. The sequencing used PBMCs, collected around atezolizumab (anti-PD-L1) treatment. These receptors came from a man in his fifties with urothelial cancer. The CDR3 runs from the conserved cysteine through the conserved F or W. The order of the fields is J gene, V gene, clone size, D gene, CDR3 protein, CDR3 DNA. The D gene is left open where the match is weak. Clone size is not always given. Where it is, it says once, few, many or a class for expanded clones.

j_gene: TRBJ2-5
v_gene: TRBV28
abundance: -
d_gene: TRBD1
CDR3aa: CASSKQGAGYTGETQYF
CDR3nt: TGTGCCAGCAGCAAACAGGGGGCAGGGTATACGGGTGAGACCCAGTACTTC

j_gene: TRBJ2-7
v_gene: TRBV15
abundance: -
d_gene: -
CDR3aa: CATSVGRNYEQYF
CDR3nt: TGTGCCACTTCAGTAGGGAGAAACTACGAGCAGTACTTC

j_gene: TRBJ2-1
v_gene: TRBV19
abundance: -
d_gene: TRBD2
CDR3aa: CASERGGRASGEQFF
CDR3nt: TGTGCCAGTGAGAGGGGCGGGAGGGCCTCGGGGGAGCAGTTCTTC

j_gene: TRBJ2-1
v_gene: TRBV9
abundance: -
d_gene: TRBD2
CDR3aa: CASSTSGSSYNEQFF
CDR3nt: TGTGCCAGCAGCACTAGCGGGAGCTCCTACAATGAGCAGTTCTTC

j_gene: TRBJ1-5
v_gene: TRBV21-1
abundance: -
d_gene: -
CDR3aa: CASSKSEMNNQPQHF
CDR3nt: TGTGCCAGCAGCAAAAGCGAAATGAACAATCAGCCCCAGCATTTT

j_gene: TRBJ2-1
v_gene: TRBV7-9
abundance: -
d_gene: -
CDR3aa: CASAALSSYNEQFF
CDR3nt: TGTGCCAGCGCGGCCTTGAGCTCCTACAATGAGCAGTTCTTC

j_gene: TRBJ1-5
v_gene: TRBV5-5
abundance: -
d_gene: TRBD1
CDR3aa: CASSSQGAVSNQPQHF
CDR3nt: TGTGCCAGCAGCTCACAGGGGGCCGTTAGCAATCAGCCCCAGCATTTT

j_gene: TRBJ1-1
v_gene: TRBV7-9
abundance: -
d_gene: TRBD1
CDR3aa: CASSVSPGGTEAFF
CDR3nt: TGTGCCAGCAGCGTTTCGCCAGGGGGGACTGAAGCTTTCTTT

j_gene: TRBJ1-4
v_gene: TRBV7-9
abundance: -
d_gene: -
CDR3aa: CASSLAGGVNEKLFF
CDR3nt: TGTGCCAGCAGCTTAGCAGGAGGAGTTAATGAAAAACTGTTTTTT

j_gene: TRBJ2-1
v_gene: TRBV28
abundance: -
d_gene: TRBD2
CDR3aa: CASSLNGLAGNEQFF
CDR3nt: TGTGCCAGCAGTTTGAATGGACTAGCGGGTAATGAGCAGTTCTTC

j_gene: TRBJ1-2
v_gene: TRBV30
abundance: -
d_gene: -
CDR3aa: CAWSGGGGYGYTF
CDR3nt: TGTGCCTGGAGTGGGGGTGGAGGCTATGGCTACACCTTC

j_gene: TRBJ1-6
v_gene: TRBV23-1
abundance: -
d_gene: -
CDR3aa: CASSPPYDRNINSPLHF
CDR3nt: TGCGCCAGCAGTCCCCCCTACGACAGAAACATTAATTCACCCCTCCACTTT

j_gene: TRBJ2-1
v_gene: TRBV14
abundance: -
d_gene: TRBD2
CDR3aa: CASSLIAGSYNEQFF
CDR3nt: TGTGCCAGCAGCCTTATAGCGGGCTCCTACAATGAGCAGTTCTTC

j_gene: TRBJ1-2
v_gene: TRBV28
abundance: -
d_gene: TRBD1
CDR3aa: CASSKPGQGPSGYGYTF
CDR3nt: TGTGCCAGCAGTAAACCGGGACAGGGGCCTTCCGGCTATGGCTACACCTTC

j_gene: TRBJ1-1
v_gene: TRBV19
abundance: -
d_gene: -
CDR3aa: CASSIGQMNTEAFF
CDR3nt: TGTGCCAGTAGTATAGGACAGATGAACACTGAAGCTTTCTTT

j_gene: TRBJ2-7
v_gene: TRBV10-3
abundance: -
d_gene: TRBD2
CDR3aa: CAISTQGLAGFLSYEQYF
CDR3nt: TGTGCCATCAGTACCCAGGGACTAGCGGGTTTTCTCTCCTACGAGCAGTACTTC

j_gene: TRBJ2-7
v_gene: TRBV5-1
abundance: -
d_gene: -
CDR3aa: CASSTYKPGLGGYEQYF
CDR3nt: TGCGCCAGCAGCACCTACAAACCGGGTCTCGGCGGGTACGAGCAGTACTTC

j_gene: TRBJ2-2
v_gene: TRBV29-1
abundance: -
d_gene: -
CDR3aa: CSVDKNTGELFF
CDR3nt: TGCAGCGTTGACAAGAACACCGGGGAGCTGTTTTTT

j_gene: TRBJ2-7
v_gene: TRBV19
abundance: -
d_gene: -
CDR3aa: CASSIAGTRTPYEQYF
CDR3nt: TGTGCCAGTAGTATAGCCGGGACACGGACCCCCTACGAGCAGTACTTC

j_gene: TRBJ1-1
v_gene: TRBV5-1
abundance: -
d_gene: TRBD1
CDR3aa: CASSLDRGNTEAFF
CDR3nt: TGCGCCAGCAGCTTGGACAGGGGAAACACTGAAGCTTTCTTT

j_gene: TRBJ2-3
v_gene: TRBV11-3
abundance: -
d_gene: -
CDR3aa: CASSLVRGTDTQYF
CDR3nt: TGTGCCAGCAGCTTAGTTCGGGGCACAGATACGCAGTATTTT

j_gene: TRBJ1-1
v_gene: TRBV9
abundance: -
d_gene: -
CDR3aa: CASSVWRNTEAFF
CDR3nt: TGTGCCAGCAGCGTGTGGAGGAACACTGAAGCTTTCTTT

j_gene: TRBJ1-1
v_gene: TRBV28
abundance: -
d_gene: TRBD1
CDR3aa: CASRNVRQGGDTEAFF
CDR3nt: TGTGCCAGCAGGAACGTTCGGCAGGGGGGTGACACTGAAGCTTTCTTT

j_gene: TRBJ2-7
v_gene: TRBV7-9
abundance: many
d_gene: TRBD2
CDR3aa: CASSHTGTSGHTYEQYF
CDR3nt: TGTGCCAGCAGCCACACGGGGACTAGCGGTCATACCTACGAGCAGTACTTC

j_gene: TRBJ1-4
v_gene: TRBV30
abundance: -
d_gene: TRBD1
CDR3aa: CAWSHGGQGVFPEKLFF
CDR3nt: TGTGCCTGGAGTCACGGGGGACAGGGGGTGTTCCCTGAAAAACTGTTTTTT

j_gene: TRBJ2-5
v_gene: TRBV18
abundance: -
d_gene: TRBD1
CDR3aa: CASSTFQGQGETQYF
CDR3nt: TGTGCCAGCTCAACATTTCAGGGACAGGGGGAGACCCAGTACTTC

j_gene: TRBJ1-2
v_gene: TRBV7-9
abundance: -
d_gene: -
CDR3aa: CASSLRPGYYGYTF
CDR3nt: TGTGCCAGCAGCTTACGGCCGGGATACTATGGCTACACCTTC

j_gene: TRBJ2-5
v_gene: TRBV7-9
abundance: -
d_gene: TRBD1
CDR3aa: CTSSSRQGWETQYF
CDR3nt: TGTACCAGCAGCTCCAGACAGGGCTGGGAGACCCAGTACTTC

j_gene: TRBJ2-1
v_gene: TRBV5-1
abundance: -
d_gene: TRBD2
CDR3aa: CASTSGSFNEQFF
CDR3nt: TGCGCCAGCACTAGCGGGAGTTTCAATGAGCAGTTCTTC

j_gene: TRBJ2-6
v_gene: TRBV27
abundance: -
d_gene: TRBD2
CDR3aa: CASSSASGGTNVLTF
CDR3nt: TGTGCCAGCAGTTCCGCCTCGGGGGGGACCAACGTCCTGACTTTC

j_gene: TRBJ2-7
v_gene: TRBV28
abundance: -
d_gene: TRBD2
CDR3aa: CASSLGSGAYEQYF
CDR3nt: TGTGCCAGCAGTTTAGGAAGCGGGGCCTACGAGCAGTACTTC

j_gene: TRBJ2-1
v_gene: TRBV19
abundance: -
d_gene: -
CDR3aa: CASSPVPSYNEQFF
CDR3nt: TGTGCCAGTAGTCCGGTCCCCTCCTACAATGAGCAGTTCTTC

j_gene: TRBJ1-4
v_gene: TRBV7-2
abundance: -
d_gene: TRBD1
CDR3aa: CASSTSGQANEKLFF
CDR3nt: TGTGCCAGCAGCACGTCGGGACAGGCTAATGAAAAACTGTTTTTT

j_gene: TRBJ1-4
v_gene: TRBV9
abundance: -
d_gene: -
CDR3aa: CASSVGGIEEKLFF
CDR3nt: TGTGCCAGCAGCGTAGGAGGGATAGAAGAAAAACTGTTTTTT